This TCR beta chain is drawn from a study of control samples from healthy donors and cancer patients. The data were produced by immunoSEQ multiplex PCR, yet TCRdb's version contains in-frame clones alone and is incomplete. The sample contains tens of thousands of clones, roughly 91% of which appear only once. The CDR3 runs to 14 residues. Between the trimmed V and J ends, which lost 0 bases and 1 base, there was a span of 6 bases. The germline CDR1 and CDR2 sequences are LNHNV and YYDKDF (reference sequence). The chain carries TRBV15 and TRBJ1-1, with D uncertain. The TCR sequence derives from a woman aged 55-70 years in good health. The source material was blood. The CDR3 DNA reads as TGTGCCACCAGCAGAGAGGGCAGGAACACTGAAGCTTTCTTT. The encoded protein is CATSREGRNTEAFF. Combining the CDR3 with reference TRBV15 and TRBJ1-1 gives the whole variable domain DAMVIQNPRYQVTQFGKPVTLSCSQTLNHNVMYWYQQKSSQAPKLLFHYYDKDFNNEADTPDNFQSRRPNTSFCFLDIRSPGLGDTAMYLCATSREGRNTEAFFGQGTRLTVV.